These T cell receptor beta chains were read from a single sample in a study of blood T cells in healthy people across ages. TCRdb ran MiXCR on the 5' RACE reads and lists one entry per CDR3 protein. The sample lists roughly 2 million distinct CDR3 sequences, 49% seen once, with less than 2.5% in the top ten. Sequenced: blood. These receptors originate from a woman aged 40 to 55 in good health. CDR3s leave out the opening cysteine and the closing phenylalanine or tryptophan.

J gene,V gene,CDR3 protein
TRBJ2-1,TRBV6-5,ASRNNQAEQF
TRBJ2-7,TRBV5-1,ASSYRGTTYEQY
TRBJ2-3,TRBV29-1,SVRTGSVADTQY
TRBJ2-7,TRBV4-3,ASSQGTGKGEQY
TRBJ1-4,TRBV18,ASSPENEKLF
TRBJ2-7,TRBV2,ASSENYEQY
TRBJ1-5,TRBV7-9,ASSLMGTADQPQH
TRBJ2-3,TRBV7-9,ASNLGQGITDTQY
TRBJ2-3,TRBV14,ASSQKGLGTDTQY
TRBJ2-5,TRBV29-1,SVEGGKRTHQETQY
TRBJ1-1,TRBV6-6,ASSYGVTEAF
TRBJ2-7,TRBV4-1,ASSQGSTLQY
TRBJ2-1,TRBV20-1,SARGISRSGPYNEQF
TRBJ2-7,TRBV5-1,ASSLAGTGDSYEQY
TRBJ2-1,TRBV28,ASSLGGQGSNEQF
TRBJ2-2,TRBV5-1,ASTRETGELF
TRBJ2-2,TRBV29-1,SVRGPGNTGELF
TRBJ2-5,TRBV6-5,ASSYGQNPETQY
TRBJ2-6,TRBV9,ASSPRDNYSSGANVLT
TRBJ1-4,TRBV28,ASLQDQAAEKLF
TRBJ2-7,TRBV20-1,SARPGQTITYEQY
TRBJ2-5,TRBV3-1,ASSQGSLGQTQY
TRBJ2-3,TRBV6-2/TRBV6-3,ASSYLAGTLDTQY
TRBJ2-5,TRBV24-1,ATSDFTDQETQY
TRBJ2-5,TRBV11-1,ASSFRRRQETQY
TRBJ2-3,TRBV7-2,AGRSADTDTQY
TRBJ1-1,TRBV4-3,ASSQEGLENTEAF
TRBJ2-3,TRBV6-2/TRBV6-3,ASSYPGTGTDTQY
TRBJ2-3,TRBV12-3/TRBV12-4,ASSPIAGGAPDTQY
TRBJ2-1,TRBV4-3,ASSLSGPSFNEQF
TRBJ1-2,TRBV20-1,SARIGQRYGYT
TRBJ2-5,TRBV20-1,SALGSGGVQETQY
TRBJ1-2,TRBV24-1,ATSPESFYGYT
TRBJ1-6,TRBV7-3,ASSATGNNSPLH
TRBJ2-6,TRBV20-1,SARRVASGGLSGTNVLT
TRBJ2-1,TRBV7-6,ASSPLGEGNEQF
TRBJ2-5,TRBV14,ASSQAHRGSQETQY
TRBJ1-2,TRBV7-3,ASSSITPRDLAPNYGYT
TRBJ2-5,TRBV6-5,ASSYGGGGSETQY
TRBJ2-4,TRBV7-8,ASSPQRGLAKNIQY
TRBJ2-5,TRBV28,ASRNIPGGGTQY
TRBJ2-1,TRBV20-1,SAPAGGKNEQF
TRBJ1-2,TRBV4-1,ASSQAVPGQGLYGYT
TRBJ2-1,TRBV20-1,SASASGSYNEQF
TRBJ2-5,TRBV7-9,ASSLRNLSSKQETQY
TRBJ2-1,TRBV3-1,ASSQVVGYEQF
TRBJ2-3,TRBV7-2,ASSFDRGTDTQY